These 10 T cell receptor beta chains came from one sample sequenced in a study of CXCR3-negative and CXCR3-positive naive CD8 T cells. The study made its TRB cDNA libraries by 5' RACE, adding UMI labels. TCRdb re-analyzed the 5' RACE reads; it lists each CDR3 protein once, without DNA. The sample has around 96,000 distinct CDR3 sequences, and its top ten clones hold roughly 1.8%. Sequencing was done on a sample of naive CXCR3- CD8+ T cells from blood. The subset was: CD45RO-CCR7+CD27+CD95- naive CD8+ T cells lacking CXCR3 (TNR3-). These receptors all come from a human donor in good health. Some clones in this sample may be carry-over from other donors' samples.

This chain uses TRBV7-6 with TRBJ2-3; the D call of TRBD2 rests on TCRdb alone, since no DNA is present to check it. Germline loops: CDR1 SGHVS, CDR2 FNYEAQ. The length of the CDR3 is 15 residues. The CDR3 sequence is CASSLLAGGRDTQYF.

The CDR3 region is CASSKTSGTTYEQYF. The rearrangement joins TRBV7-9 to TRBJ2-7; TCRdb gives TRBD2 as the D gene, but with no DNA this cannot be confirmed. The V gene's germline CDR1 is SEHNR and CDR2 FQNEAQ (reference sequence). This CDR3 region has 15 residues. The variable domain in full, completed from reference TRBV7-9 and TRBJ2-7, reads DTGVSQNPRHKITKRGQNVTFRCDPISEHNRLYWYRQTLGQGPEFLTYFQNEAQLEKSRLLSDRFSAERPKGSFSTLEIQRTEQGDSAMYLCASSKTSGTTYEQYFGPGTRLTVT.

The chain employs TRBV29-1 and TRBJ1-2; no DNA is available, so the TRBD1 call from TCRdb remains unchecked. Germline-derived CDR1 and CDR2 are SQVTM and ANQGSEA. The CDR3 has 14 amino acids. CDR3 sequence: CSVDPWDRSYGYTF.

The rearrangement uses TRBV20-1 and TRBJ2-1; TCRdb's D gene call, TRBD2, goes unchecked for lack of DNA. CDR3 length: 15 residues. The germline gives CDR1 DFQATT, CDR2 SNEGSKA (reference sequence). CDR3 sequence: CSATGLAGVYNEQFF.

The V call is TRBV7-8, the J call TRBJ2-1; the TCRdb D gene call, TRBD2, has no DNA to confirm it. From germline, CDR1 is SGHVS and CDR2 FQNEAQ. This CDR3 comprises 16 residues. This CDR3 is CASSPRAPSGSNEQFF.

The chain uses TRBV5-1 and TRBJ2-3; absent DNA, TCRdb's TRBD1 call cannot be checked. CDR3 length: 15 residues. Germline-derived CDR1 and CDR2 are SGHRS and YFSETQ. CDR3 sequence reads: CASSPRDSGADTQYF.

The chain is built from TRBV4-1 and TRBJ2-1. Germline-derived CDR1 and CDR2 are MGHRA and YSYEKL. The CDR3 covers 16 residues. CDR3 residues: CASSQAGPSSYNEQFF.

The chain combines TRBV19 with TRBJ1-2; no DNA is available, so the TRBD1 call from TCRdb remains unchecked. The CDR3 has 13 amino acids. Germline V gene lookup returns CDR1 LNHDA and CDR2 SQIVND (reference sequence). CDR3 loop: CASRQQGFYGYTF.

The chain joins TRBV6-4 to TRBJ2-3; the D call of TRBD2 rests on TCRdb alone, since no DNA is present to check it. The CDR3 extends over 15 amino acids. CDR1 is MRHNA, CDR2 SNTAGT, per germline. The CDR3 here is CASSAGGGGTDTQYF.

The chain uses TRBV29-1 and TRBJ2-1; TCRdb names TRBD1, which stays unverified in the absence of DNA. There are 15 residues in the CDR3. Per germline, CDR1 SQVTM and CDR2 ANQGSEA. CDR3 residues: CSVEAPDGSYNEQFF.